This T cell receptor (beta chain) was sequenced in a study of shared clonotypes between healthy human individuals. At the level of the study: Each donor's CD8 memory used one plate, CD8 naive two, each CD4 subset three. Findings and limits, study-wide: Shared clonotypes across all four donors exceeded non-shared ones in generation probability. Since donors were few, the genetic and exposure-history diversity represented was limited.

Worth noting for this clone: The antigen remains unidentified.

Assay used: immunoSEQ multiplex PCR; TCRdb lists only in-frame clones, some missing. Among some 1.5 million clones listed, approximately 98% were seen once. This CDR3 is built from 14 residues. Trimming took 2 bases from V and 4 from J, leaving 12 bases between them. CDR1 is PRHDT, CDR2 FYEKMQ, per germline (reference sequence). This receptor was obtained from a man aged 30 to 39 in good health. The rearrangement joins TRBV13 to TRBJ2-7; unclear D gene. The specimen was naive CD4+ T cells sorted from blood. Subset specified: CD45RA+ positively selected. The CDR3 sequence: CASSLMGRLYEQYF. The CDR3 bases are TGTGCCAGCAGCTTAATGGGCAGATTATACGAGCAGTACTTC.